The clone carrying this T cell receptor (beta chain) has a count of ten or more. The data were taken from a study of T cell repertoires in cytomegalovirus infection. One entry per CDR3 protein results from TCRdb running MiXCR on the reads. The top ten clones hold about 2.8% of a sample with approximately 750,000 distinct CDR3 sequences, under 40% of them seen once. J gave up 0 bases and V 1 base, and 7 bases lay outside the gene matches. Germline loops: CDR1 SEHNR, CDR2 FQNEAQ (reference sequence). The CDR3 consists of 17 residues. The chain recombines TRBV7-9 with TRBJ2-5; TRBD2 agrees at 8 bases. The sequenced sample consisted of PBMCs. The sequence came from a human donor in good health (CMV status not recorded). Some clones in this sample may be carry-over from other donors' samples. In DNA form, the CDR3 reads TGTGCCAGCAGCTTAGAACTGGGTAGCGGGAACCAAGAGACCCAGTACTTC. The encoded protein is CASSLELGSGNQETQYF.